The rows below give T cell receptor beta chains drawn from one sample of a study of shared clonotypes between healthy human individuals. Assay: immunoSEQ multiplex PCR; the TCRdb copy retains only in-frame clones and omits some. The sample holds approximately 2.5 million clones, 85% to 95% seen once. The material sequenced was naive CD4+ T cells sorted from blood. These receptors all stem from a man between 18 and 35 years old in good health. CDR3s include the opening cysteine and the closing phenylalanine or tryptophan. Each record gives: D gene, clone size, J gene, V gene, CDR3 DNA, CDR3 protein. A D gene is named only where the DNA matches it firmly. The listing skips clone size in some rows; elsewhere it reads once, few, many or a size class.

d_call: NA
clone_size: NA
j_call: TRBJ2-1
v_call: TRBV9
cdr3_nt: TGTGCCAGCAGCCGAACCACGCAGGGTTACAATGAGCAGTTCTTC
cdr3_aa: CASSRTTQGYNEQFF

d_call: TRBD2
clone_size: NA
j_call: TRBJ2-3
v_call: TRBV7-6
cdr3_nt: TGTGCCAGCAGCTTAGCGGTAACTAGCGGGATAAGGGCTAGCACAGATACGCAGTATTTT
cdr3_aa: CASSLAVTSGIRASTDTQYF

d_call: NA
clone_size: NA
j_call: TRBJ2-6
v_call: TRBV25-1
cdr3_nt: TGTGCCAGCCAAAGCCCAGGGAAAAGTGGGGCCAACGTCCTGACTTTC
cdr3_aa: CASQSPGKSGANVLTF

d_call: NA
clone_size: NA
j_call: TRBJ2-5
v_call: TRBV11-2
cdr3_nt: TGTGCCAGCAGCTTAAAAGAGACCCAGTACTTC
cdr3_aa: CASSLKETQYF

d_call: TRBD1
clone_size: NA
j_call: TRBJ2-7
v_call: TRBV6-6
cdr3_nt: TGTGCCAGCAGGGGGACAGGGGATTCCTACGAGCAGTACTTC
cdr3_aa: CASRGTGDSYEQYF

d_call: NA
clone_size: NA
j_call: TRBJ1-3
v_call: TRBV7-8
cdr3_nt: TGTGCCAGCAGCCTACCCCCTGGAAACACCATATATTTT
cdr3_aa: CASSLPPGNTIYF

d_call: NA
clone_size: NA
j_call: TRBJ2-7
v_call: TRBV7-2
cdr3_nt: TGTGCCAGCAGGGGCCCCCGGGACGGACCCTACGAGCAGTACTTC
cdr3_aa: CASRGPRDGPYEQYF

d_call: TRBD1
clone_size: NA
j_call: TRBJ1-4
v_call: TRBV7-9
cdr3_nt: TGTGCCAGCAGCAGGGACAGGGCTACTGCAACTAATGAAAAACTGTTTTTT
cdr3_aa: CASSRDRATATNEKLFF

d_call: TRBD1
clone_size: NA
j_call: TRBJ2-2
v_call: TRBV5-1
cdr3_nt: TGCGCCAGCAGCTGGGACAGGTCCGGCACCGGGGAGCTGTTTTTT
cdr3_aa: CASSWDRSGTGELFF

d_call: NA
clone_size: NA
j_call: TRBJ2-5
v_call: TRBV7-8
cdr3_nt: TGTGCCAGCAGCTTAGGCCACCAAGAGACCCAGTACTTC
cdr3_aa: CASSLGHQETQYF

d_call: NA
clone_size: NA
j_call: TRBJ1-2
v_call: TRBV6-5
cdr3_nt: TGTGCCAGCAGGGTGGACATCCGTCTCGACTATGGCTACACCTTC
cdr3_aa: CASRVDIRLDYGYTF

d_call: NA
clone_size: NA
j_call: TRBJ2-7
v_call: TRBV13
cdr3_nt: TGTGCCAGCAGTAGGCAGGAAGGCTCCTACGAGCAGTACTTC
cdr3_aa: CASSRQEGSYEQYF

d_call: NA
clone_size: NA
j_call: TRBJ1-2
v_call: TRBV7-9
cdr3_nt: TGTGCCAGCAGCTCGACCGCTAACTATGGCTACACCTTC
cdr3_aa: CASSSTANYGYTF

d_call: TRBD2
clone_size: NA
j_call: TRBJ2-7
v_call: TRBV19
cdr3_nt: TGTGCCAGTAGTATTGGGACTAGCGGAACCTGGTACGAGCGGCAGTACTTC
cdr3_aa: CASSIGTSGTWYERQYF

d_call: TRBD2
clone_size: NA
j_call: TRBJ2-3
v_call: TRBV2
cdr3_nt: TGTGCCAGCAGTGAAAGCCTAGCGGGTGGCACAGATACGCAGTATTTT
cdr3_aa: CASSESLAGGTDTQYF

d_call: NA
clone_size: once
j_call: TRBJ2-3
v_call: TRBV5-1
cdr3_nt: TGCGCCAGCAGCTTGGGACACGAGGGGGATACGCAGTATTTT
cdr3_aa: CASSLGHEGDTQYF

d_call: NA
clone_size: NA
j_call: TRBJ2-3
v_call: TRBV5-8
cdr3_nt: TGTGCCAGCAGCTTGGTCGCGCTTCTTGGCACAGATACGCAGTATTTT
cdr3_aa: CASSLVALLGTDTQYF

d_call: NA
clone_size: NA
j_call: TRBJ2-6
v_call: TRBV6-6
cdr3_nt: TGTGCCAGCGGCGACCTGGGCGGGGCCAACGTCCTGACTTTC
cdr3_aa: CASGDLGGANVLTF

d_call: NA
clone_size: NA
j_call: TRBJ2-3
v_call: TRBV7-2
cdr3_nt: TGTGCCAGCAGCCTCTTCCGGCGAGATACGCAGTATTTT
cdr3_aa: CASSLFRRDTQYF

d_call: NA
clone_size: NA
j_call: TRBJ1-1
v_call: TRBV10-1
cdr3_nt: TGCGCCAGCAGTGGGGCGGGAGAAGCTTTCTTT
cdr3_aa: CASSGAGEAFF

d_call: NA
clone_size: NA
j_call: TRBJ1-3
v_call: TRBV5-8
cdr3_nt: TGTGCCAGCAGCTGGGGGGGCTCTGGAAACACCATATATTTT
cdr3_aa: CASSWGGSGNTIYF

d_call: NA
clone_size: NA
j_call: TRBJ2-7
v_call: TRBV28
cdr3_nt: TGTGCCAGCAGCCCGAACAGGGAAGCCGGCGAGCAGTACTTC
cdr3_aa: CASSPNREAGEQYF

d_call: TRBD1
clone_size: NA
j_call: TRBJ2-6
v_call: TRBV30
cdr3_nt: TGTGCCTACCTAAAGACAGGGCGTGGGGGGGCCAACGTCCTGACTTTC
cdr3_aa: CAYLKTGRGGANVLTF

d_call: NA
clone_size: NA
j_call: TRBJ1-1
v_call: TRBV30
cdr3_nt: TGTGCCTGGAGTCTTTACAGTGAAGCTTTCTTT
cdr3_aa: CAWSLYSEAFF

d_call: NA
clone_size: NA
j_call: TRBJ2-3
v_call: TRBV5-1
cdr3_nt: TGCGCCAGCAGCTTGGAAGGAAACACAGATACGCAGTATTTT
cdr3_aa: CASSLEGNTDTQYF

d_call: TRBD1
clone_size: NA
j_call: TRBJ2-3
v_call: TRBV10-3
cdr3_nt: TGTGCCATCGGGGGACAGGCTAGCACAGATACGCAGTATTTT
cdr3_aa: CAIGGQASTDTQYF

d_call: NA
clone_size: once
j_call: TRBJ1-5
v_call: TRBV19
cdr3_nt: TGTGCCAGTAGTATAGGGGGCCAGGGGAGGAATCAGCCCCAGCATTTT
cdr3_aa: CASSIGGQGRNQPQHF

d_call: NA
clone_size: NA
j_call: TRBJ2-7
v_call: TRBV4-3
cdr3_nt: TGCGCCAGCAGCCAAGATGGGGGCGGAATTAAGACCCGGGTTATGTTGTACGAGCAGTACTTC
cdr3_aa: CASSQDGGGIKTRVMLYEQYF

d_call: NA
clone_size: few
j_call: TRBJ1-1
v_call: TRBV30
cdr3_nt: TGTGCCTGGAGTGTTGGGGTTTACACTGAAGCTTTCTTT
cdr3_aa: CAWSVGVYTEAFF

d_call: TRBD2
clone_size: NA
j_call: TRBJ2-3
v_call: TRBV2
cdr3_nt: TGTGCCAGCAGATTAGCGGGGGGCTCGCTAGATACGCAGTATTTT
cdr3_aa: CASRLAGGSLDTQYF

d_call: NA
clone_size: NA
j_call: TRBJ2-7
v_call: TRBV7-9
cdr3_nt: TGTGCCAGCAGCTTAGCCCTGCGCCGGGACGGATCCTACGAGCAGTACTTC
cdr3_aa: CASSLALRRDGSYEQYF

d_call: NA
clone_size: once
j_call: TRBJ1-6
v_call: TRBV5-1
cdr3_nt: TGCGCCAGCAGCCCAACAGGGAGCTCCTATAATTCACCCCTCCACTTT
cdr3_aa: CASSPTGSSYNSPLHF

d_call: TRBD2
clone_size: NA
j_call: TRBJ2-7
v_call: TRBV9
cdr3_nt: TGTGCCAGCAGCGGTGGGGGGGAGGAGGACGAGCAGTACTTC
cdr3_aa: CASSGGGEEDEQYF

d_call: NA
clone_size: NA
j_call: TRBJ1-1
v_call: TRBV5-1
cdr3_nt: TGCGCCAGCAGCGAGGGACTTACGAACACTGAAGCTTTCTTT
cdr3_aa: CASSEGLTNTEAFF

d_call: NA
clone_size: NA
j_call: TRBJ2-1
v_call: TRBV10-3
cdr3_nt: TGTGCCATCAGTCCGGACTCGGGGTCCTACAATGAGCAGTTCTTC
cdr3_aa: CAISPDSGSYNEQFF

d_call: NA
clone_size: NA
j_call: TRBJ1-1
v_call: TRBV11-2
cdr3_nt: TGTGCCAGCAGCTCAACAGGGAACACTGAAGCTTTCTTT
cdr3_aa: CASSSTGNTEAFF

d_call: NA
clone_size: NA
j_call: TRBJ2-3
v_call: TRBV27
cdr3_nt: TGTGCCAGCAGTGCCGGGGCCTACACAGATACGCAGTATTTT
cdr3_aa: CASSAGAYTDTQYF

d_call: NA
clone_size: NA
j_call: TRBJ2-5
v_call: TRBV5-1
cdr3_nt: TGCGCCAGCCAGGGAACAAGCAGAGAGACCCAGTACTTC
cdr3_aa: CASQGTSRETQYF

d_call: TRBD2
clone_size: NA
j_call: TRBJ2-7
v_call: TRBV5-6
cdr3_nt: TGTGCCAGCAGCTTGGGGCTAGCGGGAGGGTCCTACGAGCAGTACTTC
cdr3_aa: CASSLGLAGGSYEQYF

d_call: TRBD1
clone_size: NA
j_call: TRBJ1-5
v_call: TRBV28
cdr3_nt: TGTGCCAGCAGTGGACAGGGAAATCAGCCCCAGCATTTT
cdr3_aa: CASSGQGNQPQHF

d_call: TRBD2
clone_size: NA
j_call: TRBJ2-2
v_call: TRBV9
cdr3_nt: TGTGCCAGCAAGACTAGCGGGAACACCGGGGAGCTGTTTTTT
cdr3_aa: CASKTSGNTGELFF

d_call: NA
clone_size: NA
j_call: TRBJ1-5
v_call: TRBV5-1
cdr3_nt: TGCGCCAGCAGCGCGGACGGTGGAGGCGGTCAGCCCCAGCATTTT
cdr3_aa: CASSADGGGGQPQHF

d_call: NA
clone_size: NA
j_call: TRBJ1-4
v_call: TRBV6-1
cdr3_nt: TGTGCCAGCTCTCATGGACGGCCTAATGAAAAACTGTTTTTT
cdr3_aa: CASSHGRPNEKLFF

d_call: TRBD1
clone_size: NA
j_call: TRBJ2-3
v_call: TRBV5-8
cdr3_nt: TGTGCCAGCAGCTTAGGGACAGGTCCCCGCACAGATACGCAGTATTTT
cdr3_aa: CASSLGTGPRTDTQYF

d_call: NA
clone_size: NA
j_call: TRBJ1-4
v_call: TRBV7-9
cdr3_nt: TGTGCCAGCAGCTTACGAGACAGAACAACTAATGAAAAACTGTTTTTT
cdr3_aa: CASSLRDRTTNEKLFF

d_call: NA
clone_size: NA
j_call: TRBJ1-1
v_call: TRBV7-9
cdr3_nt: TGTGCCAGCAGGTTGGGAGTAGGAGTCATGAACACTGAAGCTTTCTTT
cdr3_aa: CASRLGVGVMNTEAFF

d_call: NA
clone_size: few
j_call: TRBJ1-1
v_call: TRBV29-1
cdr3_nt: TGCAGCGTGCCTGACAGAATGAACACTGAAGCTTTCTTT
cdr3_aa: CSVPDRMNTEAFF

d_call: NA
clone_size: NA
j_call: TRBJ2-5
v_call: TRBV10-3
cdr3_nt: TGTGCCATCTCCCCCGGATCCCAAGAGACCCAGTACTTC
cdr3_aa: CAISPGSQETQYF

d_call: TRBD1
clone_size: NA
j_call: TRBJ2-7
v_call: TRBV7-2
cdr3_nt: TGTGCCAGCAGCGGAGGAGGACAGGGGTGGTACGAGCAGTACTTC
cdr3_aa: CASSGGGQGWYEQYF

d_call: NA
clone_size: few
j_call: TRBJ1-2
v_call: TRBV6-6
cdr3_nt: TGTGCCATAGGAAGGGACTATGGCTACACCTTC
cdr3_aa: CAIGRDYGYTF

d_call: NA
clone_size: NA
j_call: TRBJ1-2
v_call: TRBV12-5
cdr3_nt: TGTGCTAGTGGTTTGGTACGAGGGGTCAGGGGAATCTATGGCTACACCTTC
cdr3_aa: CASGLVRGVRGIYGYTF

d_call: TRBD1
clone_size: NA
j_call: TRBJ1-1
v_call: TRBV19
cdr3_nt: TGTGCCAGTAGTTTTCCGACAGGGGCGAACACTGAAGCTTTCTTT
cdr3_aa: CASSFPTGANTEAFF

d_call: NA
clone_size: NA
j_call: TRBJ2-1
v_call: TRBV4-3
cdr3_nt: TGCGCCAGCAGCCAAGAAGGGGGGAGGAGTCATGAGCAGTTCTTC
cdr3_aa: CASSQEGGRSHEQFF

d_call: NA
clone_size: NA
j_call: TRBJ2-4
v_call: TRBV7-3
cdr3_nt: TGTGCCAGCAGCTTTCCTAGGGAAAGAAACATTCAGTACTTC
cdr3_aa: CASSFPRERNIQYF